The 24 T cell receptor beta chains below all came from one sample that was sequenced in a study of blood T cell repertoires in COVID-19. Using immunoSEQ multiplex PCR, the repertoire was profiled, and TCRdb retains in-frame clones only, with some absent. The data show some 200,000 clones, with approximately 80% seen just once and around 9.2% held by the top ten. Sequenced input: PBMCs or T cells enriched from blood (not recorded which). All receptors come from a man aged 40-49 years who had recovered from COVID-19.

The chain carries TRBV12-5 and TRBJ2-1; 8 bases are shared with TRBD1. The CDR3 loop spans 14 amino acids. In germline, CDR1 is LGHNT, CDR2 FRNRAP. V gave up 5 bases and J gave up 6 bases; unmatched junction bases: 6. As DNA, the CDR3 is TGTGCTAGTGGTCCCGGTACAGGGGGCAATGAGCAGTTCTTC. Translating it yields CASGPGTGGNEQFF.

This clone came up many times. This sample includes further DNA sequences coding for the same CDR3. This sequence joins TRBV9 and TRBJ1-2, with D maybe TRBD1 (5 bases). The CDR3 has 13 amino acids. V shed 2 bases and J shed 3 bases, with 8 bases lying between them. Looked up from germline, CDR1 is SGDLS and CDR2 is YYNGEE. CDR3 loop: CASSVTGDYGYTF. In nucleotides, the CDR3 is TGTGCCAGCAGCGTGACGGGGGACTATGGCTACACCTTC.

The J gene is TRBJ1-1, the V gene TRBV11-1, with D perhaps matching TRBD1 (6 bases). This CDR3 contains 13 residues. Germline loops: CDR1 SGHAT, CDR2 FQDESV (reference sequence). V was shortened by 2 bases and J by 7 bases, with 11 bases between the two germline ends. CDR3 in DNA: TGTGCCAGCAGCTTACATCTGGACAGTGAAGCTTTCTTT. This translates into CASSLHLDSEAFF.

V is TRBV5-1 and J is TRBJ1-3; possibly TRBD1 for D (6 bases). Germline CDR1 SGHRS, CDR2 YFSETQ. V lost 2 bases and J 2 bases, leaving 11 bases between the germline ends. The CDR3 is 15 amino acids. For the CDR3, the DNA is TGCGCCAGCAGCTTTGACAGGACCCCTGGAAACACCATATATTTT. It is translated as CASSFDRTPGNTIYF.

This clone has a single count. The chain joins TRBV18 to TRBJ1-2; 7 bases align to TRBD1. The CDR3 spans 14 residues. Germline V gene data show CDR1 as KGHSH and CDR2 as LQKENI. V lost 3 bases to trimming and J lost 4 bases; unmatched junction nucleotides: 5. CDR3 DNA: TGTGCCAGCTCACCTGAGGGGGCAGGCTATGGCTACACCTTC. Residues: CASSPEGAGYGYTF.

J is TRBJ2-1 and V is TRBV28, with D perhaps matching TRBD2 (5 bases). CDR3 length equals 15 residues. V lost 4 bases and J lost 1, with 11 bases in between. Germline loops: CDR1 MDHEN, CDR2 SYDVKM. CDR3 coding DNA: TGTGCCAGCAGTTCCTTGACGGGATCCTACAATGAGCAGTTCTTC. Residues: CASSSLTGSYNEQFF.

The chain is built from TRBV27 and TRBJ1-1; no reliable D call. Trimming took 2 bases from V and 1 from J, leaving 5 bases between them. There are 13 residues in the CDR3. Germline CDR1 and CDR2: MNHEY and SMNVEV (reference sequence). The CDR3 is CASSLNRNTEAFF. In DNA, the CDR3 is TGTGCCAGCAGTTTAAATCGGAACACTGAAGCTTTCTTT.

In its sample, this clone was seen a few times. The rearrangement links TRBV2 to TRBJ2-2; 8 bases agree with TRBD2. The ends lost 6 bases at V and 4 bases at J; junction bases unmatched: 4. CDR3 length: 14 residues. The germline V gene has CDR1 SNHLY and CDR2 FYNNEI. In DNA form, the CDR3 reads TGTGCCAGCAGGGGGACTAGTTTCACCGGGGAGCTGTTTTTT. The encoded protein is CASRGTSFTGELFF.

The chain is built from TRBV5-1 and TRBJ1-1, with 9 bases that match TRBD1. The trim removed 0 bases at V and 5 bases at J, leaving 2 bases unmatched. The CDR3 is 14 amino acids. The germline CDR1 and CDR2 sequences are SGHRS and YFSETQ. The CDR3 reads CASSLDRGRTEAFF. DNA for the CDR3: TGCGCCAGCAGCTTGGACAGGGGGCGAACTGAAGCTTTCTTT. The variable domain in full, with the rest retrieved from reference TRBV5-1 and TRBJ1-1, is KAGVTQTPRYLIKTRGQQVTLSCSPISGHRSVSWYQQTPGQGLQFLFEYFSETQRNKGNFPGRFSGRQFSNSRSEMNVSTLELGDSALYLCASSLDRGRTEAFFGQGTRLTVV.

In its sample, this clone was seen once. The V call is TRBV5-1, the J call TRBJ2-3, with D unresolved. V dropped 0 bases and J dropped 5 bases, with 7 bases sitting between them. Germline lookup yields CDR1 SGHRS and CDR2 YFSETQ. This CDR3 is built from 13 residues. Here the CDR3 DNA reads TGCGCCAGCAGCTTGGATTCTTTAGATACGCAGTATTTT. It is translated as CASSLDSLDTQYF.

The J gene is TRBJ2-1, the V gene TRBV7-9; tentatively, D is TRBD2 (6 bases). The germline V gene has CDR1 SEHNR and CDR2 FQNEAQ (reference sequence). The V gene lost 1 base and the J gene lost 7 bases, with 8 bases spanning the gap. CDR3 length equals 13 residues. The CDR3 sequence: CASSLGAGNEQFF. The CDR3 region has the DNA TGTGCCAGCAGCTTAGGCGCGGGAAATGAGCAGTTCTTC.

This clone was seen ten or more times. The chain joins TRBV28 to TRBJ1-2; tentative D call: TRBD1 (6 bases). Germline V CDR1 and CDR2: MDHEN, SYDVKM. The CDR3 is 14 residues long. Trimming took off 7 bases at V and 7 bases at J, with 19 bases between the two ends. CDR3 amino acids: CASTSRPGVRGYTF. CDR3 DNA: TGTGCCAGCACCTCACGCCCAGGGGTTCGTGGCTACACCTTC.

This clone was recorded once. The V gene is TRBV6-4, the J gene TRBJ2-5; possible D gene TRBD1, 6 bases. Germline V CDR1 and CDR2: MRHNA, SNTAGT. The CDR3 has 14 amino acids. Trimming cost V 2 bases and J 4 bases, with 11 bases left between them. The CDR3: CASSDNRVRETQYF. The CDR3 DNA is TGTGCCAGCAGTGACAACAGGGTCCGAGAGACCCAGTACTTC.

This chain links TRBV2 with TRBJ1-1; no firm D call. V dropped 4 bases and J dropped 4 bases, with 13 bases sitting between them. Germline CDR1 is SNHLY and CDR2 is FYNNEI. This CDR3 contains 14 residues. The CDR3 DNA reads as TGTGCCAGCAGTGCCCAGGCCGGAGGCACTGAAGCTTTCTTT. Translating it yields CASSAQAGGTEAFF.

This rearrangement joins TRBV18 to TRBJ1-5, with D possibly matching TRBD1 (5 bases). V dropped 2 bases and J dropped 4 bases, with 9 bases sitting between them. This CDR3 comprises 14 residues. In germline, CDR1 is KGHSH, CDR2 LQKENI. The CDR3 region has the DNA TGTGCCAGCTCACCAGTAGGGGCTAATCAGCCCCAGCATTTT. Its protein product is CASSPVGANQPQHF.

In the case of this clone: This specimen includes other DNA sequences encoding the same CDR3. This rearrangement joins TRBV5-1 to TRBJ2-5; tentative D call: TRBD1 (6 bases). The CDR3 is made up of 15 amino acids. Trimming left V 0 bases short and J 2 bases short, with 11 bases between. The germline V gene has CDR1 SGHRS and CDR2 YFSETQ. DNA for the CDR3: TGCGCCAGCAGCTTGGTGCCAGGGGAACAAGAGACCCAGTACTTC. It encodes CASSLVPGEQETQYF.

This clone has just one count. DNA of the CDR3: TGTGCCAGCAGCGTCGACGGAGTCAGCGGATTCTCTGGAAACACCATATATTTT. It is translated as CASSVDGVSGFSGNTIYF. The chain uses TRBV9 and TRBJ1-3; no definite D call. Germline V gene lookup returns CDR1 SGDLS and CDR2 YYNGEE. V shed 2 bases and J shed 0 bases, with 18 bases lying between them. The CDR3 is made up of 18 amino acids.

The chain combines TRBV5-5 with TRBJ1-2; D might be TRBD1 (6 bases). Germline assignment: CDR1 SGHKS and CDR2 YYEKEE (reference sequence). The CDR3 loop spans 12 amino acids. The V and J ends lost 2 bases and 7 bases respectively, with 9 bases between them. CDR3 nucleotide sequence: TGTGCCAGCAGCTTAAAACAGGGTGGCTACACCTTC. It is translated as CASSLKQGGYTF.

The chain employs TRBV6-1 and TRBJ1-5; the match to TRBD1 covers 11 bases. Germline V gives CDR1 MNHNS, CDR2 SASEGT. V dropped 4 bases and J dropped 2; count of bases not matched to a gene: 13. The CDR3 loop spans 19 amino acids. This CDR3 reads CASSGIRDRGIAGNQPQHF. The CDR3 nucleotides read TGTGCCAGCAGTGGGATCCGGGACAGGGGGATTGCGGGCAATCAGCCCCAGCATTTT.

This clone has a handful of counts. This chain joins TRBV27 and TRBJ2-3; maybe TRBD1 (6 bases). The germline V and J ends were trimmed by 7 bases and 1 base, with 24 bases remaining between them. Germline-derived CDR1 and CDR2 are MNHEY and SMNVEV (reference sequence). The CDR3 contains 18 residues. CDR3 amino acids: CASTSLDGTLKGTDTQYF. The CDR3 nucleotides read TGTGCCAGCACCTCCCTGGACGGGACATTGAAGGGCACAGATACGCAGTATTTT.

This clone was detected only a few times. This chain connects TRBV19 to TRBJ1-3, with a weak D call TRBD1 (6 bases). Germline V gene lookup returns CDR1 LNHDA and CDR2 SQIVND (reference sequence). CDR3 length: 17 amino acids. V lost 5 bases to trimming and J lost 1 base, with 18 bases between them. CDR3 in DNA: TGTGCCAGTAGTCCATTGGACAGATCCAGGTCTGGAAACACCATATATTTT. This sequence encodes CASSPLDRSRSGNTIYF.

The V and J genes are TRBV15 and TRBJ2-2; 7 nucleotides align to TRBD1. Germline V gene data show CDR1 as LNHNV and CDR2 as YYDKDF (reference sequence). There are 20 residues in the CDR3. V shed 0 bases, J shed 7 bases, and the junction held 20 bases outside the gene matches. CDR3 residues: CATSRDLRDLTGEGHGELFF. CDR3 coding DNA: TGTGCCACCAGCAGAGATCTCAGGGATCTAACAGGGGAAGGGCACGGGGAGCTGTTTTTT.

The V call is TRBV7-2, the J call TRBJ2-1, with D maybe TRBD1 (5 bases). CDR1 SGHTA and CDR2 FQGNSA come from the germline V gene. The CDR3 has 17 residues. Between the trimmed V and J ends, which lost 5 bases and 0 bases, there was a span of 17 bases. The DNA of the CDR3 is TGTGCCAGCAGCAGCCAAGGGGCCTTGAGCTCCTACAATGAGCAGTTCTTC. Protein sequence: CASSSQGALSSYNEQFF.

The chain uses TRBV19 and TRBJ2-1; 8 positions agree with TRBD2. Germline V gene sequence: CDR1 LNHDA, CDR2 SQIVND (reference sequence). V lost 5 bases and J lost 1; bases outside the gene matches: 7. The CDR3 consists of 16 residues. CDR3 sequence reads: CASSQRGGLSYNEQFF. CDR3 DNA: TGTGCCAGTAGTCAACGGGGGGGCCTGTCCTACAATGAGCAGTTCTTC.